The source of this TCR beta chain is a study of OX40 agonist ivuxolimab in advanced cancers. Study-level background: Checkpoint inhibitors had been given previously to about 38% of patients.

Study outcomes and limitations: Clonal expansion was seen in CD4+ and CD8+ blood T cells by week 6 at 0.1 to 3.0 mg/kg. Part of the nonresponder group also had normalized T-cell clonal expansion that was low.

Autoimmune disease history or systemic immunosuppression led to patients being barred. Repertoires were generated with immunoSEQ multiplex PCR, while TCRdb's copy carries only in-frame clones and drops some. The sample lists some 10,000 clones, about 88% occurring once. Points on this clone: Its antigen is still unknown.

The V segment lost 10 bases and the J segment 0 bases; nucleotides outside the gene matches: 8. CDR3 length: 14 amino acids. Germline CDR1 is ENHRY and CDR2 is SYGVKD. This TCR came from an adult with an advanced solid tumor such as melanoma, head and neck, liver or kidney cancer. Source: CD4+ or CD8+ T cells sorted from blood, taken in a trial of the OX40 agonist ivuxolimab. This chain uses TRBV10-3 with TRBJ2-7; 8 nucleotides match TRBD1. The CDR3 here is CATTGQESSYEQYF. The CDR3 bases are TGTGCCACGACGGGACAGGAGAGCTCCTACGAGCAGTACTTC.